This passage covers 17 T cell receptor beta chains from one sample sequenced in a study of T cell repertoires in cytomegalovirus infection. TCRdb redid the calling of the reads with MiXCR, one entry per CDR3 protein. The sample shows 150,000 to 200,000 distinct CDR3 sequences, 8% to 10% of them seen only once. Sequenced sample: PBMCs. The receptor source for this set is a human donor in good health (CMV status not recorded). Some clones in this sample may be carry-over from other donors' samples.

This sequence joins TRBV28 and TRBJ1-1; no clear D. Germline values: CDR1 MDHEN, CDR2 SYDVKM. The CDR3 totals 13 residues. Trimming shortened V by 2 bases and J by 4 bases, and 8 bases separated the two germline ends. The CDR3 coding sequence is TGTGCCAGCAGTTTACCGGGTCCCACTGAAGCTTTCTTT. Encoded protein: CASSLPGPTEAFF.

The chain couples TRBV6-2 or TRBV6-3 to TRBJ2-3; 11 nucleotides match TRBD2. Germline V gives CDR1 MNHEY, CDR2 SVGEGT. CDR3 length equals 15 residues. J gave up 1 base and V 6 bases, and 3 bases lay outside the gene matches. DNA of the CDR3: TGTGCCAGCAGCCCGACTAGCGGGGGCACAGATACGCAGTATTTT. Its translation: CASSPTSGGTDTQYF.

The gene calls are TRBV5-1 and TRBJ1-2; D gene uncertain. The germline CDR1 and CDR2 sequences are SGHRS and YFSETQ. V was trimmed by 4 bases and J by 6 bases, leaving 16 bases between them. This CDR3 comprises 14 residues. The CDR3 DNA reads as TGCGCCAGCAGCCCGGGTAGGGTTTCGGATGGCTACACCTTC. Its translation is CASSPGRVSDGYTF. Variable domain in full (rest from reference TRBV5-1 and TRBJ1-2): KAGVTQTPRYLIKTRGQQVTLSCSPISGHRSVSWYQQTPGQGLQFLFEYFSETQRNKGNFPGRFSGRQFSNSRSEMNVSTLELGDSALYLCASSPGRVSDGYTFGSGTRLTVV.

In its sample, this clonotype was seen a few times. The chain has TRBV19 and TRBJ1-1; the D gene is possibly TRBD1 (5 bases). Germline lookup yields CDR1 LNHDA and CDR2 SQIVND (reference sequence). The CDR3 has 14 amino acids. The V gene lost 4 bases and the J gene lost 0 bases, with 9 bases spanning the gap. The CDR3 DNA reads TGTGCCAGTAGTAAAGGGGACCTGAACACTGAAGCTTTCTTT. This gives the protein CASSKGDLNTEAFF.

This clonotype was found many times. The gene calls are TRBV28 and TRBJ1-2; D gene unclear. The CDR3 totals 12 residues. V lost 5 bases and J lost 4, with 8 bases in between. CDR1 and CDR2 from the germline V gene are MDHEN and SYDVKM. CDR3 in amino acids: CASSHTAYGYTF. CDR3 nucleotides: TGTGCCAGCAGTCACACAGCCTATGGCTACACCTTC.

A few counts support this clonotype. V is TRBV30 and J is TRBJ1-6; unclear D gene. Germline V gene sequence: CDR1 GTSNPN, CDR2 SVGIG (reference sequence). The CDR3 contains 12 residues. The V end lost 0 bases, the J end lost 8 bases, and 5 bases lay between the germline ends. CDR3 sequence reads: CAWSVQYSPLHF. The CDR3 DNA is TGTGCCTGGAGTGTACAATATTCACCCCTCCACTTT.

This clonotype was found a few times. The chain is built from TRBV18 and TRBJ2-5, with D unclear. Per the germline V gene, CDR1 is KGHSH and CDR2 is LQKENI. The V end was cut by 3 bases, the J end by 5 bases, with 13 bases between. The CDR3 spans 14 residues. DNA of the CDR3: TGTGCCAGCTCACCCCCTATCCCCCAGGAGACCCAGTACTTC. It codes for CASSPPIPQETQYF.

This clonotype was counted ten times or more. The chain recombines TRBV7-9 with TRBJ1-1; D is perhaps TRBD1 (6 bases). Germline-derived CDR1 and CDR2 are SEHNR and FQNEAQ (reference sequence). Trimming left V 1 base short and J 1 base short, with 13 bases between. The CDR3 consists of 16 residues. The chain's CDR3 is CASSLGWDMWNTEAFF. The CDR3 DNA reads as TGTGCCAGCAGCTTAGGATGGGACATGTGGAACACTGAAGCTTTCTTT.

In this sample, this clonotype turned up many times. The rearrangement joins TRBV28 to TRBJ2-3; no clear D. The CDR3 has 16 residues. V gave up 6 bases and J gave up 2 bases, with 18 bases separating them. The germline V gene encodes CDR1 MDHEN and CDR2 SYDVKM. The CDR3 reads CASSPLTSPPTDTQYF. DNA for the CDR3: TGTGCCAGCAGCCCACTCACATCACCCCCCACAGATACGCAGTATTTT.

Ten or more counts support this clonotype. The chain links TRBV7-2 to TRBJ1-1, with 9 bases identical to TRBD1. V trimming: 4 bases; J trimming: 9 bases; junction bases outside the gene matches: 9. Germline V gives CDR1 SGHTA, CDR2 FQGNSA. The CDR3 loop spans 14 amino acids. In DNA, the CDR3 is TGTGCCAGCAGCTATAAAGGGACAGGGAAGCAAGCTTTCTTT. Amino acid sequence: CASSYKGTGKQAFF.

This clonotype was recorded at least ten times. The chain joins TRBV7-8 to TRBJ1-1, with TRBD1 identical over 8 bases. This CDR3 region has 15 residues. The V gene's germline CDR1 is SGHVS and CDR2 FQNEAQ. V lost 5 bases to trimming and J lost 1 base; unmatched junction nucleotides: 6. The CDR3 region is CASSDVGQGNTEAFF. CDR3 bases: TGTGCCAGCAGCGACGTCGGACAGGGGAACACTGAAGCTTTCTTT.

This clonotype has only a few counts. The chain is built from TRBV6-6 and TRBJ2-5, with D possibly matching TRBD1 (6 bases). The CDR3 contains 16 residues. Germline values: CDR1 MNHNY, CDR2 SVGAGI (reference sequence). Trimming shortened V by 0 bases and J by 1 base, and 12 bases separated the two germline ends. The CDR3 nucleotides are TGTGCCAGCAGTTACTCGGGGGCCCTTACCCAAGAGACCCAGTACTTC. This sequence encodes CASSYSGALTQETQYF.

With regard to this clonotype: A much larger clone sits a single nucleotide away, making a read error possible. The chain is built from TRBV6-2 or TRBV6-3 and TRBJ1-1; D possibly corresponds to TRBD1 (5 bases). The CDR3 runs 16 residues. Per germline, CDR1 MNHEY and CDR2 SVGEGT. The CDR3 protein is CASSYWPGKLNTEASF. The CDR3 coding sequence is TGTGCCAGCAGTTATTGGCCAGGGAAATTGAACACTGAAGCTTCCTTT.

As for this clonotype: A read error may explain this, as a much larger clone is one base away. The CDR3 nucleotides are TGTGCCAGCAGTCAGTCAACTCCGGGTGCCAATTCGAAAAACATTCAGTACTTC. Translation: CASSQSTPGANSKNIQYF. The chain has TRBV28 and TRBJ2-4; no clear D. The V gene lost 5 bases and the J gene lost 4 bases, with 24 bases spanning the gap. The CDR3 is made up of 18 amino acids. CDR1 MDHEN and CDR2 SYDVKM come from the germline V gene.

This chain uses TRBV28 with TRBJ1-2, with a possible D match to TRBD1 (6 bases). Between the trimmed V and J ends, which lost 4 bases and 5 bases, there was a span of 17 bases. The germline CDR1 and CDR2 sequences are MDHEN and SYDVKM. The CDR3 totals 15 residues. As DNA, the CDR3 is TGTGCCAGCAGTTCCAATGACAGGCCGATGTATGGCTACACCTTC. Its protein is CASSSNDRPMYGYTF.

This clonotype was counted at least ten times. The chain carries TRBV7-2 and TRBJ1-4, with D perhaps TRBD1 (6 bases). Trimming took 5 bases from V and 3 from J, leaving 13 bases between them. CDR3 length: 15 amino acids. Germline V gene lookup returns CDR1 SGHTA and CDR2 FQGNSA. CDR3 residues: CASSDAGGPNEKLFF. As DNA, the CDR3 is TGTGCCAGCAGCGACGCGGGGGGCCCTAATGAAAAACTGTTTTTT.

This clonotype has ten or more counts. The rearrangement uses TRBV2 and TRBJ2-1, with TRBD1 matching over 7 bases. The CDR3 is 14 residues long. Trimming removed 6 bases from V and 3 bases from J; junction bases left unmatched: 5. Germline V CDR1 and CDR2: SNHLY, FYNNEI. In DNA form, the CDR3 reads TGTGCCAGCAGAGGACAGGCCAACTACAATGAGCAGTTCTTC. Translation: CASRGQANYNEQFF.